A selection of T cell receptor beta chains follows, all from one sample in a study of Ad26.COV2.S vaccination and SARS-CoV-2 variants. Here immunoSEQ multiplex PCR was the method, and the copy in TCRdb shows in-frame clones only, minus some. This table holds about 350,000 clones, 75% to 90% found once. Sequenced material: peripheral blood, taken in a trial of Ad26.COV2.S vaccine versus placebo. The receptors originated from a person aged 18-60 years who received the Ad26.COV2.S COVID-19 vaccine or a placebo. Each CDR3 is given without its conserved first and last residue. Fields, in order: clone size, V gene, D gene, J gene, CDR3 protein. The D gene is left open where the match is weak. Size is omitted from some rows. Given values are once, few, many or a class for expanded clones.

size: once; V: TRBV5-1; D: TRBD1; J: TRBJ2-1; CDR3: ASSLGDRGTLLQF
size: NA; V: TRBV2; D: NA; J: TRBJ2-1; CDR3: ANTGVYEQF
size: once; V: TRBV18; D: NA; J: TRBJ1-2; CDR3: ASSPVGTDGYT
size: NA; V: TRBV19; D: TRBD2; J: TRBJ2-1; CDR3: ASSSGAYSYNEQF
size: NA; V: TRBV7-9; D: NA; J: TRBJ2-7; CDR3: ASSLEVYEQY
size: NA; V: TRBV19; D: NA; J: TRBJ2-2; CDR3: ASSISGTITGELF
size: once; V: TRBV11-2; D: TRBD1; J: TRBJ2-7; CDR3: ASSPRTGSSYEQY
size: NA; V: TRBV18; D: NA; J: TRBJ2-3; CDR3: ASSLFSMGANADTQY
size: many; V: TRBV18; D: TRBD1; J: TRBJ1-5; CDR3: ASSPGTANQPQH
size: NA; V: TRBV6-6; D: NA; J: TRBJ2-2; CDR3: ASSYYRTTNTGELF
size: once; V: TRBV6-5; D: TRBD2; J: TRBJ2-5; CDR3: ASRGSGGETQY
size: NA; V: TRBV27; D: NA; J: TRBJ1-4; CDR3: ASSLKGGATNEKLF
size: once; V: TRBV30; D: TRBD2; J: TRBJ2-7; CDR3: ATGLAGVYEQY
size: NA; V: TRBV7-8; D: TRBD1; J: TRBJ1-1; CDR3: ASSLTRTGNTEAF
size: NA; V: TRBV7-8; D: NA; J: TRBJ1-5; CDR3: ASSLYEGISGNQPQH
size: NA; V: TRBV5-4; D: NA; J: TRBJ1-1; CDR3: ASSRTETEAF
size: NA; V: TRBV9; D: NA; J: TRBJ1-1; CDR3: ASSVVTRSTEAF
size: few; V: TRBV2; D: TRBD2; J: TRBJ2-2; CDR3: ASKPGTSEGGELF
size: few; V: TRBV5-1; D: NA; J: TRBJ1-6; CDR3: ASSLEDGGSPLH
size: NA; V: TRBV5-6; D: TRBD2; J: TRBJ2-3; CDR3: ASSLVVAGAGTDTQY
size: NA; V: TRBV18; D: NA; J: TRBJ2-7; CDR3: ASSPTSGDYEQY
size: NA; V: TRBV3-1/TRBV3-2; D: NA; J: TRBJ2-2; CDR3: ASSQTGSGELF
size: NA; V: TRBV7-9; D: NA; J: TRBJ1-1; CDR3: ASSLGGQGEAF